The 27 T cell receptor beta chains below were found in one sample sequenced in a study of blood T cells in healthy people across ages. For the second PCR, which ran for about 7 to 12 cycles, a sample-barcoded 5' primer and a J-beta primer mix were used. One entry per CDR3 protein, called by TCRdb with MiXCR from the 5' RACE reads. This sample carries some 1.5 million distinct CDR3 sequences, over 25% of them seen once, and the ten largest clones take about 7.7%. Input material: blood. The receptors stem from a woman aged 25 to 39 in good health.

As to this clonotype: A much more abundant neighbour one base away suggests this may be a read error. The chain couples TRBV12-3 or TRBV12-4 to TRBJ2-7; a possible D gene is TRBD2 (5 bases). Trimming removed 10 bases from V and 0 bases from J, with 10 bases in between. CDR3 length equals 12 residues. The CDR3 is CANTRDSYEQYF. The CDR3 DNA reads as TGTGCCAACACTAGAGACTCCTACGAGCAGTACTTC.

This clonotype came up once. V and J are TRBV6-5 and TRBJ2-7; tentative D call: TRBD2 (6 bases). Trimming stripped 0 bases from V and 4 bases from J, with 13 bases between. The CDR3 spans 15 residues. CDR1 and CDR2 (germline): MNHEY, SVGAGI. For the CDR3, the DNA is TGTGCCAGCAGTTACTCGAGTTGGGGGGAATACGAGCAGTACTTC. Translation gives CASSYSSWGEYEQYF.

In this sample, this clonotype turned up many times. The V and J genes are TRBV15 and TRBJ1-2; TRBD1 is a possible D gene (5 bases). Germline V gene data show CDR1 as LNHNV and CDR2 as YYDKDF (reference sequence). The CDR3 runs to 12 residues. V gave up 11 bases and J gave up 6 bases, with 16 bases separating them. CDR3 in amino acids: CAPGRGLNGYTF. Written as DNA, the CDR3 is TGTGCCCCGGGTAGGGGCCTTAATGGCTACACCTTC.

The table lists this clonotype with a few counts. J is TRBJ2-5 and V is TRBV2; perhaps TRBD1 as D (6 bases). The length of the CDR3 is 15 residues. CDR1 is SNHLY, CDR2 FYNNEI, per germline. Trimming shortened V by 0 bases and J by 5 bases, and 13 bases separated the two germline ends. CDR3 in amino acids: CASSEALGGGETQYF. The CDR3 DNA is TGTGCCAGCAGTGAAGCGCTTGGGGGCGGGGAGACCCAGTACTTC.

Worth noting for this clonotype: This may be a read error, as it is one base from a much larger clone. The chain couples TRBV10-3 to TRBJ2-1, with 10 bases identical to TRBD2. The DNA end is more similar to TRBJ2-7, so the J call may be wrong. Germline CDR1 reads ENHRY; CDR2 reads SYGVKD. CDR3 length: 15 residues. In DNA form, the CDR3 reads TGTGCCATCAGTGGGTTAGCGGGGGGCTACAATGAGCAGTACTTC. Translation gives CAISGLAGGYNEQYF.

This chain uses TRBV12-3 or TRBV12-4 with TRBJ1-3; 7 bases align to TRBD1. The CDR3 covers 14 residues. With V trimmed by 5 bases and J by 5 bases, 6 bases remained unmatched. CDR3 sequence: CASSPNRGRNTIYF. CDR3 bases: TGTGCCAGCAGTCCGAACAGGGGAAGAAACACCATATATTTT.

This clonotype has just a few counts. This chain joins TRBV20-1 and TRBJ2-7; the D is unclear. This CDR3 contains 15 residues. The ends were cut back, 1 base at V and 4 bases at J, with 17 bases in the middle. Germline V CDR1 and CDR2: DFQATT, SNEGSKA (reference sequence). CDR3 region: CSARGFQRLRYEQYF. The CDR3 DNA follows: TGCAGTGCTAGAGGGTTCCAGCGACTCCGTTACGAGCAGTACTTC.

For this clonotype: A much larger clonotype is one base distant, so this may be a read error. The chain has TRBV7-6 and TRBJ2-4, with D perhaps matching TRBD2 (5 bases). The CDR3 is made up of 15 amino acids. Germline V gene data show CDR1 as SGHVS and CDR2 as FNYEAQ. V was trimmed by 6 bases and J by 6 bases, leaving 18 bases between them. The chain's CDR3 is CASSHEGPLGNIQYF. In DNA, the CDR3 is TGTGCCAGCAGTCACGAGGGCCCACTCGGAAACATTCAGTACTTC.

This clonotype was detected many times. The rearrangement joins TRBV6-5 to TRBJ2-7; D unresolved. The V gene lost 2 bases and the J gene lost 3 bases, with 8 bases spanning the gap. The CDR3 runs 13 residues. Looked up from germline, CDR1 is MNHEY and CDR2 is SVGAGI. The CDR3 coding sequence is TGTGCCAGCAGTTACGGGGAATACTACGAGCAGTACTTC. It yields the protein CASSYGEYYEQYF.

Written as DNA, the CDR3 is TGCAGTGCTAAGGAGGGACTAGCGGGGGGAGAAGATACGCAGTATTTT. It codes for CSAKEGLAGGEDTQYF. The J gene is TRBJ2-3, the V gene TRBV20-1, with 15 bases that match TRBD2. Trimming removed 4 bases from V and 5 bases from J; junction bases left unmatched: 7. Looked up from germline, CDR1 is DFQATT and CDR2 is SNEGSKA (reference sequence). This CDR3 is 16 amino acids long.

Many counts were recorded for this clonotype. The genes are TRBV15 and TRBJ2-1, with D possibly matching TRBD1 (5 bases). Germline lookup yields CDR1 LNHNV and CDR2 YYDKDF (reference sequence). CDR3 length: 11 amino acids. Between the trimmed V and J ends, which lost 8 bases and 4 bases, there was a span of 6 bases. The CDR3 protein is CATGAYNEQFF. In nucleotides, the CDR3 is TGTGCCACCGGGGCGTACAATGAGCAGTTCTTC.

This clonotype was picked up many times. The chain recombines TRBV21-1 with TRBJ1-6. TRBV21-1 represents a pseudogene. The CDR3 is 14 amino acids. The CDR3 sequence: CASSKNVGMVPLHF. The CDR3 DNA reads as TGTGCCAGCAGCAAAAATGTAGGGATGGTACCCCTCCACTTT.

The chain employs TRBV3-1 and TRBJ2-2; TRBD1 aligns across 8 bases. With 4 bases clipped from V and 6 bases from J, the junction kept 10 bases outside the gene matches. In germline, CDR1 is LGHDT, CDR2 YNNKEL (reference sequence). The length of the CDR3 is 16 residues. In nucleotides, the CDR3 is TGTGCCAGCAGCCTCACGAAACCACAGGGGGCCGGGGAGCTGTTTTTT. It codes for CASSLTKPQGAGELFF.

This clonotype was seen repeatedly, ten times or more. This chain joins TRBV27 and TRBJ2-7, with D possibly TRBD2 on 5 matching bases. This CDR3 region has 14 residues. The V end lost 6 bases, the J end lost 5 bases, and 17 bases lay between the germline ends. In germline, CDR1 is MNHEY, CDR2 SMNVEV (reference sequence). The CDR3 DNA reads TGTGCCAGCAGCCGGACTGCTAATCCGGACGAGCAGTACTTC. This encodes CASSRTANPDEQYF.

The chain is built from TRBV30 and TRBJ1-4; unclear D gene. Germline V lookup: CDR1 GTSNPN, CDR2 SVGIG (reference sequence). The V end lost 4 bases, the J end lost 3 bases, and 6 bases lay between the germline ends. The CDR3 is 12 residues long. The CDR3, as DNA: TGTGCCTGGACCGACGCTAATGAAAAACTGTTTTTT. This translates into CAWTDANEKLFF.

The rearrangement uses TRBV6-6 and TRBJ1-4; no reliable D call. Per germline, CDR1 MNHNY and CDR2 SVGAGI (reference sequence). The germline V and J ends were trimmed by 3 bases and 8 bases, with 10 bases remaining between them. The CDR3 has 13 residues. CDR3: CASSYSDGEKLFF. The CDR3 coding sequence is TGTGCCAGCAGTTATTCGGATGGGGAAAAACTGTTTTTT.

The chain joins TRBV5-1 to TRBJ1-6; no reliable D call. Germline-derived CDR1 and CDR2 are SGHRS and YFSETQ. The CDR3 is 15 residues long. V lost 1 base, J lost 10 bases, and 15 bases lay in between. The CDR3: CASSLLRGVGSPLHF. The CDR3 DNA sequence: TGCGCCAGCAGCTTGCTTCGGGGAGTAGGGTCACCCCTCCACTTT. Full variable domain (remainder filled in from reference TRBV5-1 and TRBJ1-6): KAGVTQTPRYLIKTRGQQVTLSCSPISGHRSVSWYQQTPGQGLQFLFEYFSETQRNKGNFPGRFSGRQFSNSRSEMNVSTLELGDSALYLCASSLLRGVGSPLHFGNGTRLTVT.

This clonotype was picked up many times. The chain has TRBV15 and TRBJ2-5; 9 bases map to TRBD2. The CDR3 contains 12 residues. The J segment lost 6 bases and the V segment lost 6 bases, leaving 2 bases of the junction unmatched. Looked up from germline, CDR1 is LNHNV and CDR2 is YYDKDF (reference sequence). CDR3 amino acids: CATSTSGQTQYF. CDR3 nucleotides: TGTGCCACCAGTACTAGCGGGCAGACCCAGTACTTC.

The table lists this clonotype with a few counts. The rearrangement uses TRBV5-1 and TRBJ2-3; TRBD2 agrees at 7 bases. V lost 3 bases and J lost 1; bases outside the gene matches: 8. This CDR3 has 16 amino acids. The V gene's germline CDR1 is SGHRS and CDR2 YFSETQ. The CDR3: CASSWGGSGGTDTQYF. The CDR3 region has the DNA TGCGCCAGCAGCTGGGGAGGCAGCGGGGGCACAGATACGCAGTATTTT.

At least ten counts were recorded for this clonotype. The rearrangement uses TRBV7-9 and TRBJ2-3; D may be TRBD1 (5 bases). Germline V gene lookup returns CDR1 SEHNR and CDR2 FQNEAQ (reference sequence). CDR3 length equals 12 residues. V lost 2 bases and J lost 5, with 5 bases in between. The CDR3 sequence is CASSLQGDTQYF. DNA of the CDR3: TGTGCCAGCAGCTTACAGGGAGATACGCAGTATTTT.

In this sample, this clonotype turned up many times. CDR3 sequence reads: CAISEGGQAKDEQFF. For the CDR3, the DNA is TGTGCCATCAGTGAGGGGGGACAGGCAAAAGATGAGCAGTTCTTC. The V call is TRBV10-3, the J call TRBJ2-1, with 8 nucleotides matching TRBD1. CDR1 and CDR2 from the germline V gene are ENHRY and SYGVKD. The CDR3 runs 15 residues. With 2 bases clipped from V and 8 bases from J, the junction kept 8 bases outside the gene matches.

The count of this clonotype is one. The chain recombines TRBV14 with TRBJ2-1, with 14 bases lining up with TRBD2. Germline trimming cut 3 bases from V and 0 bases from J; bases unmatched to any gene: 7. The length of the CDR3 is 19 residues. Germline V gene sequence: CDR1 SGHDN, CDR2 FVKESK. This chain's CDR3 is CASSQLSGTSGSSYNEQFF. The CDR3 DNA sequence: TGTGCCAGCAGCCAGCTGTCCGGGACTAGCGGGAGCTCCTACAATGAGCAGTTCTTC.

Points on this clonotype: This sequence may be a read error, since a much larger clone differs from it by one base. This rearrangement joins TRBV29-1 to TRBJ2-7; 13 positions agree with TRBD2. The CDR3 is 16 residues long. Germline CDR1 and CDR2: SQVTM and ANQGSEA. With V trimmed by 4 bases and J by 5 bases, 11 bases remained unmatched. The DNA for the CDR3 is TGCAGCGTTGCCGAGGGACTAGCGGGAAGAGGCCACGAGCAGTACTTC. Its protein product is CSVAEGLAGRGHEQYF.

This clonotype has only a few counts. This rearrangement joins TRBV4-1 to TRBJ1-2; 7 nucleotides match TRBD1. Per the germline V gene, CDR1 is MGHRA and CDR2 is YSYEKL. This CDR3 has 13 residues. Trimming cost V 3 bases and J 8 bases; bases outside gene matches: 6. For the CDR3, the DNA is TGCGCCAGCAGCCACGGAAACAGGGGCGGCTACACCTTC. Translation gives CASSHGNRGGYTF.

DNA of the CDR3: TGTGCCAGCAGCTCGGTGACGAGTTCAACTAATGAAAAACTGTTTTTT. Its protein is CASSSVTSSTNEKLFF. This chain links TRBV5-5 with TRBJ1-4; no definite D call. Germline lookup yields CDR1 SGHKS and CDR2 YYEKEE (reference sequence). With 3 bases removed from V and 0 bases from J, the gap between germline ends came to 12 bases. The CDR3 totals 16 residues.

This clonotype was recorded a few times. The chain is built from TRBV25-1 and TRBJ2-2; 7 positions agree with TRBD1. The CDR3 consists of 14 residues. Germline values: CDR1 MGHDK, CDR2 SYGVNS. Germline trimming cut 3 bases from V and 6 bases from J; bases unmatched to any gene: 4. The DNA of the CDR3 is TGTGCCAGCAGTGATCCGACAGGGCCCGGGGAGCTGTTTTTT. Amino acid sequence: CASSDPTGPGELFF.

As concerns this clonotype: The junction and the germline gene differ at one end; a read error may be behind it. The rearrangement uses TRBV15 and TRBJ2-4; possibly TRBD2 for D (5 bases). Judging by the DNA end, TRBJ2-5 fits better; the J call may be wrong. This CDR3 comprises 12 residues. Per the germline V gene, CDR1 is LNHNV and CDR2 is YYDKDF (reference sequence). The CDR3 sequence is CVTSSGEETQYF. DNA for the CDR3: TGTGTCACCAGCAGCGGCGAAGAGACCCAGTACTTC.